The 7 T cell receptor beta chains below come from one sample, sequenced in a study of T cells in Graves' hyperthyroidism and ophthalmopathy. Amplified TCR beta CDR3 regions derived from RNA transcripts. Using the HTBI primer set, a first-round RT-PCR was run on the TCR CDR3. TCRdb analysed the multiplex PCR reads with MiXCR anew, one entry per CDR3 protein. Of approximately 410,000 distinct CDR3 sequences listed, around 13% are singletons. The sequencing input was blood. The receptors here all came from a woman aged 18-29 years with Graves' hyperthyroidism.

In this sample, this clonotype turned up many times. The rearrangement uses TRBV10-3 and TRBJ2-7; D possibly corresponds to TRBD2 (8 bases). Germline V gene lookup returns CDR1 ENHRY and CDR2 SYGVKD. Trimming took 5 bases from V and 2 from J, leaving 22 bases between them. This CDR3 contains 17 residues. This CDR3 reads CAISHHGTAGVTYEQYF. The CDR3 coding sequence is TGTGCCATCAGTCACCACGGGACAGCGGGAGTAACCTACGAGCAGTACTTC.

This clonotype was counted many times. The CDR3 loop reads CASRFLAGSSYEQYF. CDR3 in DNA: TGTGCCAGCAGATTTCTAGCGGGTAGCTCCTACGAGCAGTACTTC. The chain uses TRBV5-6 and TRBJ2-7, with 8 bases that match TRBD2. The CDR3 runs to 15 residues. V shed 5 bases, J shed 0 bases, and the junction held 7 bases outside the gene matches. Germline V gives CDR1 SGHDT, CDR2 YYEEEE.

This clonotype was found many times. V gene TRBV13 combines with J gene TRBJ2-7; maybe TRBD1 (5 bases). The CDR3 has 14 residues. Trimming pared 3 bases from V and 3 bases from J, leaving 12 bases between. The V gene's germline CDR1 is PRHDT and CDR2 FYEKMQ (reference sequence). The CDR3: CASSFLGALYEQYF. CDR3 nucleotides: TGTGCCAGCAGCTTTCTTGGGGCCCTCTACGAGCAGTACTTC.

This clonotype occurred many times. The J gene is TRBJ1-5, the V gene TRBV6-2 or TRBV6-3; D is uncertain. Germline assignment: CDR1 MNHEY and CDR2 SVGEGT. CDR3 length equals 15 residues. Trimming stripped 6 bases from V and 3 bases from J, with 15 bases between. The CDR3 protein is CASRSASGSNQPQHF. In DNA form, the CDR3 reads TGTGCCAGCAGGTCCGCCTCAGGTTCCAATCAGCCCCAGCATTTT.

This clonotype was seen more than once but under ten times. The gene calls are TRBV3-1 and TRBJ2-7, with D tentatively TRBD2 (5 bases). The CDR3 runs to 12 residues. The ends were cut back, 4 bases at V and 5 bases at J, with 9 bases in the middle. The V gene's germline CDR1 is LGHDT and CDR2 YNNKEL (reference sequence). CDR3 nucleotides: TGTGCCAGCAGCCGGGAGTTAGACGAGCAGTACTTC. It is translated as CASSRELDEQYF.

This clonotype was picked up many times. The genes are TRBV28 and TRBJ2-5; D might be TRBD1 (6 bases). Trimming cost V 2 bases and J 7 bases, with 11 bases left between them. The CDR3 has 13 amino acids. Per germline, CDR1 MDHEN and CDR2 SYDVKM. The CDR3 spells CASSLGTWGTQYF. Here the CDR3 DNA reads TGTGCCAGCAGTTTAGGGACATGGGGGACCCAGTACTTC.

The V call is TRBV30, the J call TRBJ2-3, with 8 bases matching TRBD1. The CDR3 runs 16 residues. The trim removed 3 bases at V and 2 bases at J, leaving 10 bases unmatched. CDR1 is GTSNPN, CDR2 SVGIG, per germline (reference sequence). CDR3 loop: CAWRRISGGYTDTQYF. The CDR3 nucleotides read TGTGCCTGGAGACGGATCTCAGGGGGCTACACAGATACGCAGTATTTT.